The next 30 T cell receptor beta chains were all read from a single sample in a study of OX40 agonist ivuxolimab in advanced cancers. Sequencing used immunoSEQ multiplex PCR; TCRdb keeps in-frame clones, though not all of them. The sample contains about 54,000 clones, about four fifths of which appear only once. Sequencing used CD4+ or CD8+ T cells sorted from blood, obtained in a trial of the OX40 agonist ivuxolimab. The source is an adult with an advanced solid tumor such as melanoma, head and neck, liver or kidney cancer.

The J gene is TRBJ2-7, the V gene TRBV19; D perhaps matches TRBD1 (6 bases). CDR3 length equals 15 residues. The germline V gene encodes CDR1 LNHDA and CDR2 SQIVND (reference sequence). The germline V and J ends were trimmed by 1 base and 3 bases, with 13 bases remaining between them. The DNA for the CDR3 is TGTGCCAGTAGTATAGCAGGGGCGCAGAGCTACGAGCAGTACTTC. Translation gives CASSIAGAQSYEQYF. Full variable domain (remainder filled in from reference TRBV19 and TRBJ2-7): DGGITQSPKYLFRKEGQNVTLSCEQNLNHDAMYWYRQDPGQGLRLIYYSQIVNDFQKGDIAEGYSVSREKKESFPLTVTSAQKNPTAFYLCASSIAGAQSYEQYFGPGTRLTVT.

As to this clone: One end of the junction fails to match germline, which may point to a read error. The CDR3 DNA reads TGTGCCAGCAATGGAGGAGGGGACTTC. Translation gives CASNGGGDF. The rearrangement joins TRBV28 to TRBJ1-2; possible D gene TRBD1, 5 bases. The CDR3 runs to 9 residues. Germline CDR1 reads MDHEN; CDR2 reads SYDVKM.

The V and J genes are TRBV6-5 and TRBJ1-2, with D unresolved. This CDR3 contains 11 residues. Germline V gives CDR1 MNHEY, CDR2 SVGAGI. The germline V and J ends were trimmed by 7 bases and 1 base, with 4 bases remaining between them. CDR3 nucleotide sequence: TGTGCCAGCACCGATAACTATGGCTACACCTTC. Translating gives CASTDNYGYTF.

Note on this clone: Other DNA sequences in the sample encode the same CDR3. The chain is built from TRBV7-9 and TRBJ1-6; D perhaps matches TRBD1 (5 bases). The length of the CDR3 is 15 residues. Germline CDR1 is SEHNR and CDR2 is FQNEAQ (reference sequence). V lost 1 base and J lost 7, with 11 bases in between. The CDR3 sequence is CASSLGGALNSPLHF. CDR3 DNA sequence: TGTGCCAGCAGCTTAGGGGGCGCCTTAAATTCACCCCTCCACTTT.

This chain links TRBV6-1 with TRBJ2-5; 8 positions agree with TRBD1. The V gene end was trimmed by 4 bases and the J gene end by 1 base; junction bases not matched to a gene: 8. Per the germline V gene, CDR1 is MNHNS and CDR2 is SASEGT. This CDR3 is built from 16 residues. This CDR3 is CASSVTTGVGQETQYF. CDR3 coding DNA: TGTGCCAGCAGTGTGACGACAGGGGTAGGCCAAGAGACCCAGTACTTC.

The V gene is TRBV2, the J gene TRBJ2-7, with 7 bases aligning to TRBD2. In germline, CDR1 is SNHLY, CDR2 FYNNEI. V shed 1 base, J shed 6 bases, and the junction held 3 bases outside the gene matches. CDR3 length: 13 residues. CDR3 region: CASSEVGRGEQYF. CDR3 coding DNA: TGTGCCAGCAGTGAAGTAGGGAGGGGCGAGCAGTACTTC.

This chain uses TRBV9 with TRBJ1-4, with 9 bases fitting TRBD1. From germline, CDR1 is SGDLS and CDR2 YYNGEE. The V gene end was trimmed by 4 bases and the J gene end by 4 bases; junction bases not matched to a gene: 11. This CDR3 region has 17 residues. CDR3 sequence (DNA): TGTGCCAGCAGCCCGGGAGAACAGGGGGCTATTAATGAAAAACTGTTTTTT. The encoded protein is CASSPGEQGAINEKLFF.

This chain uses TRBV5-1 with TRBJ2-7; TRBD1 or TRBD2 may be the D gene (6 bases each). The CDR3 sequence is 16 residues long. V lost 5 bases to trimming and J lost 7 bases, with 25 bases between them. Germline V lookup: CDR1 SGHRS, CDR2 YFSETQ. In DNA form, the CDR3 reads TGCGCCAGCAGGAGGGGGGCAGGGACCTATTCGGAAGAGCAGTACTTC. Translation: CASRRGAGTYSEEQYF.

The rearrangement links TRBV4-3 to TRBJ2-1; possible D gene TRBD2, 7 bases. The germline V and J ends were trimmed by 1 base and 8 bases, with 18 bases remaining between them. The germline V gene encodes CDR1 LGHNA and CDR2 YSLEER. This CDR3 region has 16 residues. The CDR3 here is CASSQGLRGGEDEQFF. The CDR3 DNA sequence: TGCGCCAGCAGCCAAGGCCTCCGAGGGGGGGAAGATGAGCAGTTCTTC.

The genes are TRBV28 and TRBJ2-1; 14 nucleotides line up with TRBD2. This CDR3 has 21 amino acids. CDR1 and CDR2 (germline): MDHEN, SYDVKM. With 5 bases clipped from V and 4 bases from J, the junction kept 19 bases outside the gene matches. The CDR3 DNA sequence: TGTGCCAGCAGTCCGGTCGGGACTAGCGGGAGATCGGGCATAGCTTACAATGAGCAGTTCTTC. Translated: CASSPVGTSGRSGIAYNEQFF.

The chain links TRBV5-1 to TRBJ2-7; D gene ambiguous. The germline V gene has CDR1 SGHRS and CDR2 YFSETQ. Trimming left V 4 bases short and J 1 base short, with 12 bases between. The CDR3 has 14 amino acids. The DNA for the CDR3 is TGCGCCAGCAGCCCGACCACAGCATCCTACGAGCAGTACTTC. Protein product: CASSPTTASYEQYF. The variable domain in full, with the rest retrieved from reference TRBV5-1 and TRBJ2-7, is KAGVTQTPRYLIKTRGQQVTLSCSPISGHRSVSWYQQTPGQGLQFLFEYFSETQRNKGNFPGRFSGRQFSNSRSEMNVSTLELGDSALYLCASSPTTASYEQYFGPGTRLTVT.

CDR3 bases: TGTGCCAGCTGGGTTGCGGGAACCAAGACCCAGTACTTC. Translation: CASWVAGTKTQYF. The gene calls are TRBV27 and TRBJ2-5, with TRBD2 as a possible D gene (6 bases). CDR3 size: 13 residues. The V end lost 8 bases, the J end lost 6 bases, and 16 bases lay between the germline ends. Germline assignment: CDR1 MNHEY and CDR2 SMNVEV (reference sequence).

This clone was seen a single time. The chain links TRBV2 to TRBJ2-1; TRBD1 is a possible D gene (6 bases). Trimming removed 6 bases from V and 6 bases from J, with 15 bases in between. The CDR3 loop spans 14 amino acids. CDR1 is SNHLY and CDR2 is FYNNEI in the germline V gene. Here the CDR3 reads CASREQGNPNEQFF. The CDR3 region has the DNA TGTGCCAGCAGGGAACAGGGAAACCCCAATGAGCAGTTCTTC.

This chain links TRBV28 with TRBJ2-2, with D perhaps TRBD2 (6 bases). The CDR3 has 15 residues. Trimming shortened V by 7 bases and J by 5 bases, and 17 bases separated the two germline ends. Looked up from germline, CDR1 is MDHEN and CDR2 is SYDVKM. The CDR3 DNA follows: TGTGCCAGCACCAGACGCGCGGAGGGGACCGGGGAGCTGTTTTTT. Residues: CASTRRAEGTGELFF.

Here the CDR3 DNA reads TGTGCCAGCTCACTTGCGAGGGACGTCACCGGGGAGCTGTTTTTT. It specifies CASSLARDVTGELFF. The V gene is TRBV18, the J gene TRBJ2-2; D may correspond to TRBD1 or TRBD2 (5 bases each). V lost 4 bases, J lost 4 bases, and 13 bases lay in between. CDR1 is KGHSH and CDR2 is LQKENI in the germline V gene. This CDR3 is built from 15 residues.

This chain connects TRBV9 to TRBJ2-3, with 7 bases aligning to TRBD1. The CDR3 extends over 15 amino acids. Germline V gene sequence: CDR1 SGDLS, CDR2 YYNGEE. The ends lost 3 bases at V and 4 bases at J; junction bases unmatched: 8. Written as DNA, the CDR3 is TGTGCCAGCAGCGGCCCGGGACAGTGGGCAGATACGCAGTATTTT. Protein sequence: CASSGPGQWADTQYF.

The CDR3 sequence is CASENSRTGNQPQHF. The CDR3 DNA reads TGTGCCAGTGAGAACTCGAGGACGGGGAATCAGCCCCAGCATTTT. The chain is built from TRBV19 and TRBJ1-5, with no clear D. CDR3 length: 15 residues. V lost 8 bases and J 4 bases, leaving 18 bases between the germline ends. Germline V gives CDR1 LNHDA, CDR2 SQIVND (reference sequence).

The rearrangement links TRBV10-2 to TRBJ1-1, with a weak D call TRBD1 (6 bases). Germline-derived CDR1 and CDR2 are WSHSY and SAAADI. The CDR3 is made up of 14 amino acids. Trimming pared 6 bases from V and 1 base from J, leaving 12 bases between. The CDR3 sequence is CASRLGGANTEAFF. In DNA form, the CDR3 reads TGCGCCAGCAGATTGGGGGGCGCGAACACTGAAGCTTTCTTT.

The chain couples TRBV27 to TRBJ2-1; 7 bases match TRBD1. This CDR3 comprises 15 residues. Per germline, CDR1 MNHEY and CDR2 SMNVEV (reference sequence). Germline trimming cut 4 bases from V and 4 bases from J; bases unmatched to any gene: 7. The CDR3 is CASSSRDRGYNEQFF. CDR3 nucleotides: TGTGCCAGCAGTTCTCGGGACAGAGGGTACAATGAGCAGTTCTTC.

This chain uses TRBV19 with TRBJ1-5; TRBD1 matches 11 bases. The trim removed 5 bases at V and 5 bases at J, leaving 8 bases unmatched. This CDR3 spans 16 amino acids. In germline, CDR1 is LNHDA, CDR2 SQIVND (reference sequence). CDR3: CASSSFGQGAYQPQHF. The CDR3 nucleotides read TGTGCCAGTAGTTCCTTTGGACAGGGGGCTTATCAGCCCCAGCATTTT.

The V and J genes are TRBV23-1 and TRBJ1-3; D is possibly TRBD1 (5 bases). Being an ORF, TRBV23-1 has a function that is uncertain. The CDR3 spans 16 residues. Between the trimmed V and J ends, which lost 6 bases and 1 base, there was a span of 16 bases. CDR3 sequence: CASSRFGRGSGNTIYF. CDR3 sequence (DNA): TGCGCCAGCAGCCGATTTGGAAGGGGTTCTGGAAACACCATATATTTT.

The CDR3 is CASSERETGANVLTF. CDR3 nucleotides: TGTGCCAGCAGCGAGCGGGAAACTGGGGCCAACGTCCTGACTTTC. This chain links TRBV2 with TRBJ2-6; TRBD2 matches 7 bases. Per germline, CDR1 SNHLY and CDR2 FYNNEI. The V and J ends lost 6 bases and 2 bases, in that order; junction bases with no gene match: 4. The CDR3 sequence is 15 residues long.

This clone has more than one count but fewer than ten. The rearrangement joins TRBV30 to TRBJ1-2, with 7 bases matching TRBD1. J gave up 6 bases and V 3 bases, and 13 bases lay outside the gene matches. The V gene's germline CDR1 is GTSNPN and CDR2 SVGIG (reference sequence). CDR3 length equals 15 residues. CDR3 amino acids: CAWRPLKTGWDGYTF. CDR3 DNA sequence: TGTGCCTGGAGGCCCCTTAAGACAGGGTGGGATGGCTACACCTTC.

The chain recombines TRBV19 with TRBJ2-7, with 10 nucleotides matching TRBD1. The germline CDR1 and CDR2 sequences are LNHDA and SQIVND (reference sequence). CDR3 length: 15 residues. J gave up 1 base and V 4 bases, and 4 bases lay outside the gene matches. Here the CDR3 DNA reads TGTGCCAGTAGTACCCGGGACAGGGGTTCCTACGAGCAGTACTTC. It yields the protein CASSTRDRGSYEQYF.

The sample holds one count of this clone. The chain has TRBV7-2 and TRBJ1-5, with D possibly being TRBD1 (6 bases). Trimming took 1 base from V and 13 from J, leaving 11 bases between them. The CDR3 covers 12 residues. CDR1 is SGHTA and CDR2 is FQGNSA in the germline V gene. The CDR3 is CASSLVTGKQHF. The CDR3 region has the DNA TGTGCCAGCAGCTTAGTGACAGGAAAACAGCATTTT.

The chain employs TRBV6-5 and TRBJ2-7; 9 bases agree with TRBD2. This CDR3 comprises 14 residues. Unmatched junction bases numbered 8, after V lost 5 bases and J lost 6 bases. CDR1 and CDR2 (germline): MNHEY, SVGAGI. The CDR3 DNA is TGTGCCAGCAGTCCCAGTAGCGGGGGAGGCGAGCAGTACTTC. Its translation: CASSPSSGGGEQYF.

V gene TRBV2 combines with J gene TRBJ2-7; 7 bases map to TRBD2. V lost 3 bases and J lost 5; bases outside the gene matches: 4. The germline V gene has CDR1 SNHLY and CDR2 FYNNEI. This CDR3 has 13 residues. The CDR3 loop reads CASSESGIHEQYF. The CDR3 coding sequence is TGTGCCAGCAGTGAGAGCGGGATCCACGAGCAGTACTTC.

The chain has TRBV5-6 and TRBJ2-5; 8 bases fit TRBD1. The CDR3 has 15 residues. Germline CDR1 and CDR2: SGHDT and YYEEEE. Trimming cost V 4 bases and J 1 base; bases outside gene matches: 6. CDR3 sequence (DNA): TGTGCCAGCAGCCCCAGGGGGCTAATCCAAGAGACCCAGTACTTC. It codes for CASSPRGLIQETQYF.

V usage is TRBV5-1 and J usage is TRBJ1-2, with D tentatively TRBD1 (6 bases). Germline CDR1 reads SGHRS; CDR2 reads YFSETQ. The germline V and J ends were trimmed by 0 bases and 12 bases, with 12 bases remaining between them. The CDR3 sequence is 12 residues long. The CDR3 reads CASSLAAGDHTF. DNA of the CDR3: TGCGCCAGCAGCTTGGCGGCAGGGGACCACACCTTC.

The rearrangement uses TRBV5-1 and TRBJ2-7; 8 positions match TRBD2. CDR1 SGHRS and CDR2 YFSETQ come from the germline V gene. CDR3 length: 16 residues. Trimming took 0 bases from V and 6 from J; bases not matched to a gene: 11. CDR3 amino acids: CASSLVTGGPVSEQYF. The CDR3 DNA sequence: TGCGCCAGCAGCTTGGTTACGGGAGGGCCAGTAAGCGAGCAGTACTTC.